The 23 T cell receptor beta chains given below trace back to one sample, sequenced in a study of Graves' ophthalmopathy and Graves' hyperthyroidism. Amplified TCR beta CDR3 regions were obtained using RNA transcripts as template. Second-round multiplex PCR came after a first-round RT-PCR that employed HTBI primers. TCRdb independently ran MiXCR on the multiplex PCR reads; one entry per CDR3 protein. The data show 500,000 to 800,000 distinct CDR3 sequences, over 40% seen once. Sequencing used peripheral blood. These receptors all stem from an adult man with Graves' ophthalmopathy.

Note on this clonotype: A read error may produce the germline difference seen at one junction end. V and J are TRBV7-3 and TRBJ2-7; D is possibly TRBD2 (5 bases). The germline CDR1 and CDR2 sequences are SGHTA and FQGTGA. CDR3 length: 11 residues. CDR3 sequence (DNA): TGTGCCAGCAGCATCACCGGGGAGCTGTACTTC. It encodes CASSITGELYF.

CDR3 sequence (DNA): TGCAGCGGCCTGGACGGTGCGGATGGCTACACCTTC. It encodes CSGLDGADGYTF. The chain is built from TRBV29-1 and TRBJ1-2, with unresolved D. Trimming pared 7 bases from V and 6 bases from J, leaving 15 bases between. This CDR3 comprises 12 residues. Germline loops: CDR1 SQVTM, CDR2 ANQGSEA.

The chain has TRBV25-1 and TRBJ2-7; no clear D gene. This CDR3 is 13 amino acids long. CDR1 and CDR2 from the germline V gene are MGHDK and SYGVNS. The V and J ends lost 4 bases and 1 base respectively, with 8 bases between them. In DNA form, the CDR3 reads TGTGCCAGCAGTGCTAGAGAATCCTACGAGCAGTACTTC. Protein sequence: CASSARESYEQYF.

This clonotype was counted ten times or more. V is TRBV20-1 and J is TRBJ2-7, with D perhaps matching TRBD1 (6 bases). This CDR3 contains 12 residues. Germline CDR1 is DFQATT and CDR2 is SNEGSKA (reference sequence). V was shortened by 3 bases and J by 6 bases, with 12 bases between the two germline ends. CDR3: CSASLTGGEQYF. Here the CDR3 DNA reads TGCAGTGCTAGCTTGACAGGAGGCGAGCAGTACTTC.

The chain joins TRBV12-5 to TRBJ2-2; the D gene could be TRBD1 or TRBD2 (6 bases each). Germline V gives CDR1 LGHNT, CDR2 FRNRAP. The CDR3 is 13 amino acids. The CDR3: CAGKGGAAGELFF. The CDR3 DNA follows: TGTGCCGGGAAGGGGGGCGCGGCCGGGGAGCTGTTTTTT.

In this sample, this clonotype turned up many times. The chain has TRBV7-2 and TRBJ1-2; D may be TRBD1 (6 bases). V was shortened by 5 bases and J by 8 bases, with 15 bases between the two germline ends. This CDR3 contains 13 residues. In germline, CDR1 is SGHTA, CDR2 FQGNSA. The CDR3 sequence is CASSPGGAGGYTF. Here the CDR3 DNA reads TGTGCCAGCAGCCCCGGGGGGGCAGGGGGCTACACCTTC.

Points on this clonotype: A much larger clone differs from this one at a single base, so this may be a read error. No conserved phenylalanine or tryptophan ends this CDR3, so it is likely a read error. This sequence joins TRBV20-1 and TRBJ1-2; 8 bases match TRBD1. The germline gives CDR1 DFQATT, CDR2 SNEGSKA (reference sequence). This CDR3 region has 14 residues. J was trimmed by 7 bases and V by 6 bases; bases with no gene match: 13. CDR3 coding DNA: TGCAGTGCAGCCCCGCTAACAGGGGGTATTGGCTACACCCTC. Its protein product is CSAAPLTGGIGYTL.

This clonotype occurred once. The V gene is TRBV7-9, the J gene TRBJ1-1, with D possibly matching TRBD1 (5 bases). Germline V gene lookup returns CDR1 SEHNR and CDR2 FQNEAQ (reference sequence). The CDR3 covers 11 residues. V was cut by 5 bases and J by 11 bases, with 12 bases left in between. The CDR3 sequence: CASSPEGRAFF. The CDR3 nucleotides read TGTGCCAGCAGCCCGGAGGGGAGGGCTTTCTTT.

V and J are TRBV9 and TRBJ2-7; D not resolved. Trimming cost V 0 bases and J 3 bases, with 7 bases left between them. Germline CDR1 reads SGDLS; CDR2 reads YYNGEE. The CDR3 consists of 13 residues. For the CDR3, the DNA is TGTGCCAGCAGCGTAGCTGGGCTCTACGAGCAGTACTTC. Amino acids: CASSVAGLYEQYF.

Concerning this clonotype itself: A much larger clone lies one base from this, so it may be a read error. The chain is built from TRBV11-2 and TRBJ1-5; 8 positions agree with TRBD1. Germline V gene data show CDR1 as SGHAT and CDR2 as FQNNGV. The CDR3 length is 14 residues. CDR3 nucleotides: TGTACCAGCAGCCTGACAGGGGCGAATCAGCCCCAGCATTTT. As protein: CTSSLTGANQPQHF.

The chain has TRBV12-3 or TRBV12-4 and TRBJ2-7; 12 bases agree with TRBD2. The CDR3 has 15 residues. The ends lost 6 bases at V and 2 bases at J; junction bases unmatched: 5. The DNA of the CDR3 is TGTGCCAGCAGCCTCCTAGCGGGAGGGGCCTACGAGCAGTACTTC. This codes for CASSLLAGGAYEQYF.

This clonotype was counted only a few times. V gene TRBV5-6 combines with J gene TRBJ1-1, with D possibly matching TRBD1 (5 bases). With 0 bases removed from V and 11 bases from J, the gap between germline ends came to 17 bases. The CDR3 consists of 14 residues. Per germline, CDR1 SGHDT and CDR2 YYEEEE. The CDR3 bases are TGTGCCAGCAGCTTGGATCCCCTGGGGCGAACGGCTTTCTTT. Amino acids: CASSLDPLGRTAFF.

The chain uses TRBV7-2 and TRBJ2-6; D uncertain. V lost 1 base and J lost 4, with 5 bases in between. The CDR3 covers 14 residues. Germline assignment: CDR1 SGHTA and CDR2 FQGNSA. CDR3: CASSLVGGANVLTF. The CDR3 DNA sequence: TGTGCCAGCAGCTTAGTTGGGGGGGCCAACGTCCTGACTTTC. The full variable domain, in which reference TRBV7-2 and TRBJ2-6 provide the parts outside the CDR3, is GAGVSQSPSNKVTEKGKDVELRCDPISGHTALYWYRQSLGQGLEFLIYFQGNSAPDKSGLPSDRFSAERTGGSVSTLTIQRTQQEDSAVYLCASSLVGGANVLTFGAGSRLTVL.

The chain couples TRBV4-1 to TRBJ1-1; D gene unclear. The V end was cut by 1 base, the J end by 2 bases, with 11 bases between. CDR1 MGHRA and CDR2 YSYEKL come from the germline V gene. The CDR3 is made up of 15 amino acids. The CDR3 coding sequence is TGCGCCAGCAGCCAAGTCGGAGGTTCAAACACTGAAGCTTTCTTT. It is translated as CASSQVGGSNTEAFF.

As regards this clonotype: A read error is possible here, since a much larger clone lies one base away. The genes are TRBV29-1 and TRBJ2-7; the D gene is possibly TRBD1 (5 bases). Trimming pared 2 bases from V and 6 bases from J, leaving 29 bases between. Looked up from germline, CDR1 is SQVTM and CDR2 is ANQGSEA. The CDR3 covers 18 residues. The CDR3: CSVEKVVSGMVGVAEQYF. Written as DNA, the CDR3 is TGCAGCGTTGAAAAGGTGGTCTCGGGTATGGTAGGGGTCGCCGAGCAGTACTTC.

In regard to this clonotype: With a much larger clone just one base away, this may be a read error. The chain carries TRBV6-6 and TRBJ1-5; D may be TRBD1 (5 bases). Germline V gene data show CDR1 as MNHNY and CDR2 as SVGAGI (reference sequence). CDR3 length: 17 residues. The CDR3: CASSLSLGQAGNQPRHF. CDR3 bases: TGTGCCAGCAGTCTCTCCCTGGGGCAGGCGGGCAATCAGCCCCGGCATTTT.

About this clonotype itself: A much larger clone differs from this one at a single base, so this may be a read error. The V gene is TRBV2, the J gene TRBJ1-5; the D gene is possibly TRBD1 (5 bases). Germline V gene sequence: CDR1 SNHLY, CDR2 FYNNEI. The CDR3 spans 13 residues. CDR3 in amino acids: CAISDQGGGPQHF. For the CDR3, the DNA is TGTGCCATCAGTGACCAGGGAGGAGGGCCCCAGCATTTT.

This clonotype appeared many times. This chain connects TRBV20-1 to TRBJ1-6; D possibly corresponds to TRBD1 (5 bases). The CDR3 covers 12 residues. CDR1 is DFQATT and CDR2 is SNEGSKA in the germline V gene (reference sequence). The ends were cut back, 0 bases at V and 10 bases at J, with 7 bases in the middle. The CDR3 region has the DNA TGCAGTGCTAGAGATCAGGGATCACCCCTCCACTTT. It encodes CSARDQGSPLHF.

This clonotype was seen only once. The J gene is TRBJ1-1, the V gene TRBV15; 8 bases are shared with TRBD1. Germline loops: CDR1 LNHNV, CDR2 YYDKDF (reference sequence). The CDR3 is 17 amino acids. Trimming cost V 3 bases and J 3 bases; bases outside gene matches: 12. The CDR3 protein is CATSSRVAGGRDTEAFF. CDR3 DNA sequence: TGTGCCACCAGCAGTAGGGTGGCAGGGGGCAGGGACACTGAAGCTTTCTTT.

The rearrangement links TRBV18 to TRBJ1-2; D gene uncertain. Germline CDR1 KGHSH, CDR2 LQKENI. The CDR3 totals 11 residues. The V end lost 5 bases, the J end lost 6 bases, and 7 bases lay between the germline ends. CDR3 sequence: CASSGENGYTF. The CDR3 DNA reads TGTGCCAGCTCAGGGGAGAATGGCTACACCTTC.

To note about this clonotype: This sequence may be a read error, since a much larger clone differs from it by one base. The chain combines TRBV10-3 with TRBJ2-5; 9 positions agree with TRBD2. The V gene end was trimmed by 5 bases and the J gene end by 4 bases; junction bases not matched to a gene: 8. Germline CDR1 ENHRY, CDR2 SYGVKD. The length of the CDR3 is 15 residues. CDR3 loop: CAISYGAGGVETQYF. CDR3 sequence (DNA): TGTGCCATCAGTTACGGAGCGGGGGGCGTAGAGACCCAGTACTTC.

This clonotype was detected only a few times. The gene calls are TRBV7-8 and TRBJ2-5; 9 nucleotides align to TRBD1. After removal of 5 bases from V and 2 bases from J, the junction contained 6 bases not matched to a gene. Germline-derived CDR1 and CDR2 are SGHVS and FQNEAQ. The CDR3 is 15 residues long. This chain's CDR3 is CASSPGTGLQETQYF. DNA for the CDR3: TGTGCCAGCAGCCCGGGGACAGGGCTTCAAGAGACCCAGTACTTC.

The chain couples TRBV7-2 to TRBJ2-2, with a weak D call TRBD1 (5 bases). V was cut by 0 bases and J by 13 bases, with 6 bases left in between. Germline CDR1 SGHTA, CDR2 FQGNSA. The CDR3 length is 11 residues. For the CDR3, the DNA is TGTGCCAGCAGCTTAGCGCAGGGGCTGTTTTTT. Its translation: CASSLAQGLFF.